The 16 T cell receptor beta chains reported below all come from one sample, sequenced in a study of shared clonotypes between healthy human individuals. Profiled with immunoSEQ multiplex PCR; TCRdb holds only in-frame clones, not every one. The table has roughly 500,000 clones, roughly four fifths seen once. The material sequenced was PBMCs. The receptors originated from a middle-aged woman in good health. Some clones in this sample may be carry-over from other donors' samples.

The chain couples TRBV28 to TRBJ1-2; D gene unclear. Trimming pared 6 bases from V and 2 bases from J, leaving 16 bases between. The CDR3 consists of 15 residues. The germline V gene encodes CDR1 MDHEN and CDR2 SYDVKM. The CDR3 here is CASSHMRGFNYGYTF. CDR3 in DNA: TGTGCCAGCAGCCACATGAGAGGGTTCAACTATGGCTACACCTTC.

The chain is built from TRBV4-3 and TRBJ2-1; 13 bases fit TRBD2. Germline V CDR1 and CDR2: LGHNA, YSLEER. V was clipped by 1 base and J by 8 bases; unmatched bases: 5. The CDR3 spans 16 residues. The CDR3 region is CASSQGTSGSFYEQFF. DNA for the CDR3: TGCGCCAGCAGCCAAGGGACTAGCGGGAGTTTTTATGAGCAGTTCTTC.

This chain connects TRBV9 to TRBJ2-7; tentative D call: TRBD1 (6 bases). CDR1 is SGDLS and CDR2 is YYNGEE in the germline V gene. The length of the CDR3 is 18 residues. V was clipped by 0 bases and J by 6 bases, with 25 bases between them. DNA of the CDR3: TGTGCCAGCAGCGTAGGAGGAACAGGGCTTGAACCTTTGGGCGAGCAGTACTTC. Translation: CASSVGGTGLEPLGEQYF.

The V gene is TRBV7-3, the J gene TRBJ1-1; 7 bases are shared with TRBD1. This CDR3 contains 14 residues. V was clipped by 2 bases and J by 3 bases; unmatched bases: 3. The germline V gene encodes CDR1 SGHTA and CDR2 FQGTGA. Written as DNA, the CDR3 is TGTGCCAGCAGCTTAGACAGGGTCTACACTGAAGCTTTCTTT. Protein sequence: CASSLDRVYTEAFF.

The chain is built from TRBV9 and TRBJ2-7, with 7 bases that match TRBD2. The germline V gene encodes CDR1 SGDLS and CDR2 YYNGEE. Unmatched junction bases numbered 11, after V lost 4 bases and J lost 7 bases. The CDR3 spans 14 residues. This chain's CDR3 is CASSTPLGRGEQYF. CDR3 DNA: TGTGCCAGCAGCACACCCTTGGGGCGGGGGGAGCAGTACTTC.

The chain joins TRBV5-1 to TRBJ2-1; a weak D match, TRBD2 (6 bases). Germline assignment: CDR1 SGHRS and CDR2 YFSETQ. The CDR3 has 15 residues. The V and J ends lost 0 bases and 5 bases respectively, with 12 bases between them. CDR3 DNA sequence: TGCGCCAGCAGCTTGGTTACGGGGGTGAACAATGAGCAGTTCTTC. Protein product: CASSLVTGVNNEQFF.

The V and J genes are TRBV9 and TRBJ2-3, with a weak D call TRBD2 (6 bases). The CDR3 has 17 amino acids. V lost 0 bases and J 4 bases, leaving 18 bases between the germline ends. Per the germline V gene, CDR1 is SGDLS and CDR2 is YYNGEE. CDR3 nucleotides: TGTGCCAGCAGCGTAGAAGGTGTAGGACTACTGGCAGATACGCAGTATTTT. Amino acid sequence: CASSVEGVGLLADTQYF.

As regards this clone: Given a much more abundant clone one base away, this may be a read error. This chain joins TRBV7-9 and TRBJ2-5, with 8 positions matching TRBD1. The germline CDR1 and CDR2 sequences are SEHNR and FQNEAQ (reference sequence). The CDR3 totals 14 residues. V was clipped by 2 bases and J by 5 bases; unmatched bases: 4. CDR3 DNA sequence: TGTGCCAGCAGCTTACAGGGGGCAGGGGAGACCCAGTACTTC. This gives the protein CASSLQGAGETQYF.

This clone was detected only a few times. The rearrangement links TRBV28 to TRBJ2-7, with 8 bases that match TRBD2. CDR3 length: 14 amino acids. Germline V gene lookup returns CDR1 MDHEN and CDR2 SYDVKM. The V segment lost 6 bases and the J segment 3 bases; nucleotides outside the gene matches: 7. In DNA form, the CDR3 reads TGTGCCAGCAGCCCCCCCCTAGCGGGCTACGAGCAGTACTTC. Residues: CASSPPLAGYEQYF. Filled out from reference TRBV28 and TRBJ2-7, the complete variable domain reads DVKVTQSSRYLVKRTGEKVFLECVQDMDHENMFWYRQDPGLGLRLIYFSYDVKMKEKGDIPEGYSVSREKKERFSLILESASTNQTSMYLCASSPPLAGYEQYFGPGTRLTVT.

The CDR3 DNA follows: TGTGCCAGCAGCCTGCAGGGGGGGGGCGCCGGATACGAGCAGTACTTC. Protein: CASSLQGGGAGYEQYF. This chain connects TRBV5-4 to TRBJ2-7; D may correspond to TRBD1 or TRBD2 (7 bases each). The CDR3 has 16 residues. Germline assignment: CDR1 SGHNT and CDR2 YYREEE (reference sequence). V was clipped by 4 bases and J by 4 bases, with 21 bases between them.

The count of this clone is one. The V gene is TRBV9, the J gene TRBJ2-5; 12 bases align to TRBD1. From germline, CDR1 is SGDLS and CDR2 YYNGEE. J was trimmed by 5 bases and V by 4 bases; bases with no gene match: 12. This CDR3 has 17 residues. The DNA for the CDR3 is TGTGCCAGCAGCTTCACCGGGACAGGGGGCAGGTCGGAGACCCAGTACTTC. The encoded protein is CASSFTGTGGRSETQYF. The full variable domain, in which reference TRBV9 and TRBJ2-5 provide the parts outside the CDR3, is DSGVTQTPKHLITATGQRVTLRCSPRSGDLSVYWYQQSLDQGLQFLIQYYNGEERAKGNILERFSAQQFPDLHSELNLSSLELGDSALYFCASSFTGTGGRSETQYFGPGTRLLVL.

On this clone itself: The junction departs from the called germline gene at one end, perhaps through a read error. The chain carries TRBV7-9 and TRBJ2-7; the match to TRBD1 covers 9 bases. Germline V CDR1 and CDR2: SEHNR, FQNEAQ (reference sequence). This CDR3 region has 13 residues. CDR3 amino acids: CASSPTPGQGINF. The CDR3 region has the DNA TGTGCCAGCAGCCCAACTCCGGGACAGGGAATCAACTTC.

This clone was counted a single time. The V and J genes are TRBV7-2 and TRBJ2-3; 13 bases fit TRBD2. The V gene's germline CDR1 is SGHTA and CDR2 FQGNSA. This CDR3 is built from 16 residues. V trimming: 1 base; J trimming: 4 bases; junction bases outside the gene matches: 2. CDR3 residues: CASSLGGLAGADTQYF. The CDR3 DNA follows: TGTGCCAGCAGCTTAGGCGGACTAGCGGGAGCAGATACGCAGTATTTT.

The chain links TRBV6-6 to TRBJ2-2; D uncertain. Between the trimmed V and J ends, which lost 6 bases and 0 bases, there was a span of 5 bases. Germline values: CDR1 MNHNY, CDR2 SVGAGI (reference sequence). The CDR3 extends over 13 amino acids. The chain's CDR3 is CASSSPNTGELFF. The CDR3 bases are TGTGCCAGCAGCAGTCCGAACACCGGGGAGCTGTTTTTT.

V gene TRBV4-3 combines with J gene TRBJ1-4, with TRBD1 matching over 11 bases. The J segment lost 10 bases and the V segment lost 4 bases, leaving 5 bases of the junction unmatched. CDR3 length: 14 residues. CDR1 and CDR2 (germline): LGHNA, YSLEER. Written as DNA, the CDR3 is TGCGCCAGCAGCCGCGGACAGGGGGCACGAAAACTGTTTTTT. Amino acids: CASSRGQGARKLFF.

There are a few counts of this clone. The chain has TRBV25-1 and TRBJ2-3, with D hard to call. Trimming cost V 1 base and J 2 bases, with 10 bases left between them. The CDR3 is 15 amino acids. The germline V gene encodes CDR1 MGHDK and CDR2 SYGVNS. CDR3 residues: CASSESKFDTDTQYF. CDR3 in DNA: TGTGCCAGCAGTGAATCAAAGTTTGACACAGATACGCAGTATTTT.